These 30 T cell receptor beta chains were sequenced from one sample in a study of T cells after yellow fever vaccination. TCRdb reanalysed the 5' RACE reads using MiXCR and keeps one entry per CDR3 protein. The table includes approximately 580,000 distinct CDR3 sequences, roughly 17% detected once. The sequencing here drew on PBMCs, taken 5 days after the first yellow fever vaccination. These TCRs come from a man between 18 and 29 years old who received the YFV17D yellow fever vaccine.

The chain recombines TRBV20-1 with TRBJ2-4; weak D call: TRBD2 (7 bases). CDR3 size: 16 residues. Germline V gene sequence: CDR1 DFQATT, CDR2 SNEGSKA (reference sequence). V gave up 3 bases and J gave up 6 bases, with 21 bases separating them. The CDR3 DNA follows: TGCAGTGCTAGGGCCCGGAGAGGGGGGGTCGGAAACATTCAGTACTTC. Its protein product is CSARARRGGVGNIQYF.

The J gene is TRBJ2-2, the V gene TRBV5-6; D call uncertain. Trimming took off 9 bases at V and 1 base at J, with 16 bases between the two ends. This CDR3 has 15 residues. Germline loops: CDR1 SGHDT, CDR2 YYEEEE. The CDR3 coding sequence is TGTGCCACCGAGTCATGGCTTTGGAACACCGGGGAGCTGTTTTTT. It translates to CATESWLWNTGELFF.

The chain combines TRBV7-9 with TRBJ2-3, with D unresolved. The V end lost 5 bases, the J end lost 6 bases, and 9 bases lay between the germline ends. Germline CDR1 is SEHNR and CDR2 is FQNEAQ (reference sequence). This CDR3 has 12 amino acids. CDR3 DNA: TGTGCCAGCAGCCGCAACCTGGATACGCAGTATTTT. As protein: CASSRNLDTQYF. The complete variable domain, with remaining parts taken from reference TRBV7-9 and TRBJ2-3, reads DTGVSQNPRHKITKRGQNVTFRCDPISEHNRLYWYRQTLGQGPEFLTYFQNEAQLEKSRLLSDRFSAERPKGSFSTLEIQRTEQGDSAMYLCASSRNLDTQYFGPGTRLTVL.

This clonotype was counted only a few times. The rearrangement links TRBV5-1 to TRBJ1-6; weak D call: TRBD1 (5 bases). V lost 7 bases, J lost 0 bases, and 17 bases lay in between. There are 17 residues in the CDR3. Germline V gene lookup returns CDR1 SGHRS and CDR2 YFSETQ. This chain's CDR3 is CASEKGSTSSYNSPLHF. CDR3 nucleotide sequence: TGCGCCAGCGAAAAGGGGTCCACTAGCTCCTATAATTCACCCCTCCACTTT. The full variable domain, completed using reference TRBV5-1 and TRBJ1-6, is KAGVTQTPRYLIKTRGQQVTLSCSPISGHRSVSWYQQTPGQGLQFLFEYFSETQRNKGNFPGRFSGRQFSNSRSEMNVSTLELGDSALYLCASEKGSTSSYNSPLHFGNGTRLTVT.

J is TRBJ1-1 and V is TRBV20-1, with a possible D match to TRBD1 (5 bases). CDR3 length: 14 residues. CDR1 is DFQATT and CDR2 is SNEGSKA in the germline V gene (reference sequence). V was clipped by 3 bases and J by 5 bases, with 16 bases between them. CDR3 bases: TGCAGTGCTAGGGAGCTGGCAGGGTATACTGAAGCTTTCTTT. This codes for CSARELAGYTEAFF.

Only a few counts were recorded for this clonotype. This sequence joins TRBV2 and TRBJ2-7; 7 bases are a match to TRBD2. This CDR3 is built from 14 residues. Trimming cost V 4 bases and J 6 bases; bases outside gene matches: 9. Germline V gene data show CDR1 as SNHLY and CDR2 as FYNNEI. As DNA, the CDR3 is TGTGCCAGCAGTGCTCCGGGACTAAGGGGCGAGCAGTACGTC. Amino acids: CASSAPGLRGEQYV.

There are a few counts of this clonotype. The gene calls are TRBV9 and TRBJ2-5; 10 nucleotides match TRBD1. The V segment lost 0 bases and the J segment 4 bases; nucleotides outside the gene matches: 12. The V gene's germline CDR1 is SGDLS and CDR2 YYNGEE. This CDR3 is 18 amino acids long. CDR3 sequence reads: CASSVGLMGQGYLETQYF. CDR3 in DNA: TGTGCCAGCAGCGTAGGATTGATGGGACAGGGGTATTTAGAGACCCAGTACTTC.

This chain links TRBV4-1 with TRBJ2-7, with a weak D call TRBD1 (6 bases). V shed 1 base and J shed 3 bases, with 10 bases lying between them. There are 14 residues in the CDR3. CDR1 is MGHRA and CDR2 is YSYEKL in the germline V gene. The DNA of the CDR3 is TGCGCCAGCAGCCAAGGGATAGGGGGCTACGAGCAGTACTTC. Its translation is CASSQGIGGYEQYF.

This clonotype was detected once. This rearrangement joins TRBV19 to TRBJ2-5, with TRBD2 matching 10 bases. CDR3 length: 15 amino acids. Germline CDR1 reads LNHDA; CDR2 reads SQIVND (reference sequence). With 7 bases clipped from V and 9 bases from J, the junction kept 14 bases outside the gene matches. The CDR3 loop reads CASKDSSGGAWAQYF. Here the CDR3 DNA reads TGTGCCAGTAAGGATTCTAGCGGGGGAGCCTGGGCCCAGTACTTC.

This clonotype was counted only a few times. The chain couples TRBV7-2 to TRBJ2-7; D is uncertain. The CDR3 covers 11 residues. V dropped 1 base and J dropped 8 bases, with 6 bases sitting between them. Germline V gives CDR1 SGHTA, CDR2 FQGNSA. Here the CDR3 DNA reads TGTGCCAGCAGCTTAGGGGTTCAGCAGTACTTC. Protein: CASSLGVQQYF. Full variable domain (remainder filled in from reference TRBV7-2 and TRBJ2-7): GAGVSQSPSNKVTEKGKDVELRCDPISGHTALYWYRQSLGQGLEFLIYFQGNSAPDKSGLPSDRFSAERTGGSVSTLTIQRTQQEDSAVYLCASSLGVQQYFGPGTRLTVT.

The chain uses TRBV6-5 and TRBJ2-6; D gene ambiguous. The germline CDR1 and CDR2 sequences are MNHEY and SVGAGI. The CDR3 extends over 15 amino acids. The V end lost 2 bases, the J end lost 0 bases, and 5 bases lay between the germline ends. As DNA, the CDR3 is TGTGCCAGCAGTTACCAACGCTCTGGGGCCAACGTCCTGACTTTC. Translating it yields CASSYQRSGANVLTF.

This clonotype was counted only a few times. The chain couples TRBV5-1 to TRBJ2-5, with 9 positions matching TRBD1. The CDR3 is 15 amino acids. Germline values: CDR1 SGHRS, CDR2 YFSETQ. Trimming took 0 bases from V and 2 from J; bases not matched to a gene: 2. DNA of the CDR3: TGCGCCAGCAGCTTGGACAGGGGGCCACAAGAGACCCAGTACTTC. Its protein is CASSLDRGPQETQYF.

The gene calls are TRBV10-3 and TRBJ2-5; D might be TRBD1 or TRBD2, each matching 5 bases. CDR3 length: 14 amino acids. Germline V CDR1 and CDR2: ENHRY, SYGVKD. The germline V and J ends were trimmed by 6 bases and 2 bases, with 13 bases remaining between them. The CDR3 DNA sequence: TGTGCCATCAGCCCTCAGGGAGATCAAGAGACCCAGTACTTC. Translated: CAISPQGDQETQYF.

This clonotype turned up a few times. The genes are TRBV19 and TRBJ1-5, with TRBD1 identical over 12 bases. The CDR3 spans 15 residues. With V trimmed by 7 bases and J by 5 bases, 6 bases remained unmatched. Germline lookup yields CDR1 LNHDA and CDR2 SQIVND (reference sequence). CDR3 region: CASTTGQGAHQPQHF. In DNA, the CDR3 is TGTGCCAGTACCACGGGACAGGGGGCTCATCAGCCCCAGCATTTT.

This chain uses TRBV6-2 or TRBV6-3 with TRBJ2-2; D may be TRBD1 (6 bases). Looked up from germline, CDR1 is MNHEY and CDR2 is SVGEGT. The CDR3 has 15 residues. Trimming stripped 10 bases from V and 6 bases from J, with 21 bases between. The CDR3 region has the DNA TGTGCCACCTACTCTCCGGGACATGGGGCCGGGGAGCTGTTTTTT. Protein sequence: CATYSPGHGAGELFF.

This clonotype was detected a few times. J is TRBJ1-3 and V is TRBV7-9; no clear D. V lost 4 bases and J 8 bases, leaving 15 bases between the germline ends. The length of the CDR3 is 14 residues. Germline CDR1 SEHNR, CDR2 FQNEAQ (reference sequence). The CDR3 spells CASSSAGSVHTIYF. CDR3 nucleotides: TGTGCCAGCAGCTCAGCAGGTTCGGTGCACACCATATATTTT.

The sample holds many counts of this clonotype. The rearrangement joins TRBV7-2 to TRBJ2-5; 9 nucleotides match TRBD1. Unmatched junction bases numbered 4, after V lost 0 bases and J lost 2 bases. The germline CDR1 and CDR2 sequences are SGHTA and FQGNSA. This CDR3 has 16 residues. The CDR3 loop reads CASSLAPGQGQETQYF. CDR3 DNA sequence: TGTGCCAGCAGCTTAGCGCCCGGACAGGGGCAAGAGACCCAGTACTTC. The entire variable domain, with the rest obtained from reference TRBV7-2 and TRBJ2-5, is as follows: GAGVSQSPSNKVTEKGKDVELRCDPISGHTALYWYRQSLGQGLEFLIYFQGNSAPDKSGLPSDRFSAERTGGSVSTLTIQRTQQEDSAVYLCASSLAPGQGQETQYFGPGTRLLVL.

The gene calls are TRBV6-1 and TRBJ2-3; perhaps TRBD2 as D (6 bases). The CDR3 spans 13 residues. Germline lookup yields CDR1 MNHNS and CDR2 SASEGT. Deletions cut 11 bases from V and 1 base from J, with 13 bases between. CDR3 sequence reads: CAARGTGTDTQYF. For the CDR3, the DNA is TGTGCCGCGCGGGGAACGGGCACAGATACGCAGTATTTT.

This chain joins TRBV27 and TRBJ2-1; TRBD2 is a possible D gene (5 bases). This CDR3 is 15 amino acids long. Germline lookup yields CDR1 MNHEY and CDR2 SMNVEV (reference sequence). V lost 0 bases and J 6 bases, leaving 12 bases between the germline ends. CDR3 in amino acids: CASSLSVDWFNEQFF. The CDR3 nucleotides read TGTGCCAGCAGTTTATCGGTGGACTGGTTCAATGAGCAGTTCTTC.

The V call is TRBV29-1, the J call TRBJ1-1; TRBD1 matches 9 bases. CDR3 length: 15 amino acids. The ends lost 6 bases at V and 4 bases at J; junction bases unmatched: 12. Germline V gives CDR1 SQVTM, CDR2 ANQGSEA. Here the CDR3 reads CSVRTGASRGTEAFF. The CDR3, as DNA: TGCAGCGTCCGGACAGGGGCTAGCAGGGGCACTGAAGCTTTCTTT.

Note on this clonotype: Mismatch with germline at one junction end may stem from a read error. The V and J genes are TRBV6-1 and TRBJ1-4; D not resolved. CDR1 is MNHNS, CDR2 SASEGT, per germline. The CDR3 is made up of 15 amino acids. This CDR3 is CASSVHGGQNERLFF. The CDR3 region has the DNA TGTGCCAGCAGTGTACACGGCGGGCAAAATGAAAGACTGTTTTTT.

The chain recombines TRBV6-1 with TRBJ2-1; TRBD2 aligns across 7 bases. Germline V gives CDR1 MNHNS, CDR2 SASEGT. CDR3 length: 14 residues. V was clipped by 8 bases and J by 4 bases; unmatched bases: 8. As DNA, the CDR3 is TGTGCCAGCGCCTGGGAGGGTTTGTACAATGAGCAGTTCTTC. This sequence encodes CASAWEGLYNEQFF.

There are a few counts of this clonotype. The chain combines TRBV4-2 with TRBJ2-5, with D possibly being TRBD1 (5 bases). The CDR3 is 16 residues long. V was clipped by 5 bases and J by 2 bases, with 18 bases between them. The germline V gene encodes CDR1 LGHNA and CDR2 YNFKEQ. Here the CDR3 reads CASSALGDRYQETQYF. Written as DNA, the CDR3 is TGTGCCAGCAGCGCCCTAGGAGACAGATATCAAGAGACCCAGTACTTC.

The gene calls are TRBV10-3 and TRBJ1-4; D unclear. The CDR3 sequence is 12 residues long. V was pared by 2 bases and J by 8 bases, with 6 bases between. The V gene's germline CDR1 is ENHRY and CDR2 SYGVKD. The CDR3 loop reads CAISEVSEKLFF. The CDR3 DNA follows: TGTGCCATCAGTGAGGTTTCGGAAAAACTGTTTTTT.

Points on this clonotype: The junction does not match germline at one end; this may be a read error. The rearrangement links TRBV20-1 to TRBJ2-2; 8 positions agree with TRBD2. The CDR3 runs to 16 residues. Germline assignment: CDR1 DFQATT and CDR2 SNEGSKA (reference sequence). The CDR3 protein is CCARSSGGSNTGELFF. For the CDR3, the DNA is TGCTGTGCTAGAAGCAGCGGGGGATCGAACACCGGGGAGCTGTTTTTT.

The V gene is TRBV9, the J gene TRBJ2-1; D gene ambiguous. Germline V gene sequence: CDR1 SGDLS, CDR2 YYNGEE. The ends were cut back, 4 bases at V and 4 bases at J, with 9 bases in the middle. The CDR3 is 13 residues long. The CDR3 sequence is CASSLRLYNEQFF. Written as DNA, the CDR3 is TGTGCCAGCAGCCTCCGACTTTACAATGAGCAGTTCTTC.

This clonotype was recorded a few times. The chain uses TRBV20-1 and TRBJ1-1; 9 bases are shared with TRBD1. From germline, CDR1 is DFQATT and CDR2 SNEGSKA (reference sequence). J lost 11 bases, V lost 3 bases, and 7 bases had no gene match. The CDR3 is made up of 12 amino acids. The CDR3 sequence is CSARVQGAQAFF. The CDR3 bases are TGCAGTGCTAGGGTACAGGGGGCTCAGGCTTTCTTT.

This clonotype was seen more than once but under ten times. This chain uses TRBV6-1 with TRBJ2-5, with 9 bases matching TRBD1. Germline CDR1 MNHNS, CDR2 SASEGT. The CDR3 runs 15 residues. Losses at the gene ends were 6 bases for V and 1 base for J; bases not matched to a gene: 6. The CDR3: CASSDRDRAQETQYF. In DNA, the CDR3 is TGTGCCAGCAGCGACCGGGACAGGGCCCAAGAGACCCAGTACTTC.

This rearrangement joins TRBV12-3 or TRBV12-4 to TRBJ2-5, with 13 positions matching TRBD2. V trimming: 6 bases; J trimming: 5 bases; junction bases outside the gene matches: 3. The CDR3 contains 14 residues. The CDR3 coding sequence is TGTGCCAGCAGCACTAGCGGGGGGGCCGAGACCCAGTACTTC. Protein: CASSTSGGAETQYF.

A few counts support this clonotype. V usage is TRBV4-3 and J usage is TRBJ2-3; perhaps TRBD2 as D (6 bases). V lost 1 base and J 5 bases, leaving 10 bases between the germline ends. This CDR3 spans 14 amino acids. CDR1 is LGHNA, CDR2 YSLEER, per germline. CDR3 DNA sequence: TGCGCCAGCAGCCAAGGTGCGGGGAAAGATACGCAGTATTTT. This sequence encodes CASSQGAGKDTQYF.